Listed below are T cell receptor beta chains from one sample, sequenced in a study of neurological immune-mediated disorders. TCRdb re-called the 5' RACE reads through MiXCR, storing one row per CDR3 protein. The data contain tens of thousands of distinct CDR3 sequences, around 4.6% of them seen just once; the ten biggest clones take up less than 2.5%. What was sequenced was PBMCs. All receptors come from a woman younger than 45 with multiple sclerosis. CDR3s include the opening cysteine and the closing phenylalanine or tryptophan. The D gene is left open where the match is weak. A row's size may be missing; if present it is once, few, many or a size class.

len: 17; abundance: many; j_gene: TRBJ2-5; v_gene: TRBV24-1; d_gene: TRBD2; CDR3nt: TGTGCCACCAGTGATAAACTAGCGGGAGGGTACCAAGAGACCCAGTACTTC; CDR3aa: CATSDKLAGGYQETQYF
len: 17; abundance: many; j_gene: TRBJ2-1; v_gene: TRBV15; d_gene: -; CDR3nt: TGTGCCACCAGCAGAGAAGGGGGAAAGAGCTCCTACAATGAGCAGTTCTTC; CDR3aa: CATSREGGKSSYNEQFF
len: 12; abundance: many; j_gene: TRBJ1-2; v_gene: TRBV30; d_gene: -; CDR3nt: TGTGCCTGGGGATCTGTTTTCATTGGCTACACCTTC; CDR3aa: CAWGSVFIGYTF
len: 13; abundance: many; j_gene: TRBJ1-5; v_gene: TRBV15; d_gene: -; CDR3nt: TGTGCCACCAGCAGAGAAGCGACGGAGGGCCGGTATTTT; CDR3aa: CATSREATEGRYF
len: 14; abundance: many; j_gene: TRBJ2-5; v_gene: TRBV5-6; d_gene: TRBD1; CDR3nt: TGTGCCAGCAGCTTGACAGGGGGCTCAGAGACCCAGTACTTC; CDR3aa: CASSLTGGSETQYF
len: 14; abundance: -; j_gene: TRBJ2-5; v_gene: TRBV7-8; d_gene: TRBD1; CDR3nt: TGTGCCAGCAGACATGACAGGGTGGGAGAGACCCAGTACTTC; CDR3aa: CASRHDRVGETQYF
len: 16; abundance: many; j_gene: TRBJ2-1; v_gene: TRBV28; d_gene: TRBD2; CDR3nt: TGTGCCAGCAGTGCAACTAGCGAGAGCTCCTACAATGAGCAGTTCTTC; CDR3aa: CASSATSESSYNEQFF
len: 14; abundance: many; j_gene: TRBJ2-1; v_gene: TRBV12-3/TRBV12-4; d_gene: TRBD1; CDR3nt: TGTGCCACGGCAAAATGGACAGGCAACAATGAGCAGTTCTTC; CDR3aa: CATAKWTGNNEQFF
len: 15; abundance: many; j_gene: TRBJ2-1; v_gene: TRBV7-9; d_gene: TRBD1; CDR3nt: TGTGCCAGCAGCTTTGGGCAGGGGGCGGACAATGAGCAGTTCTTC; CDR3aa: CASSFGQGADNEQFF
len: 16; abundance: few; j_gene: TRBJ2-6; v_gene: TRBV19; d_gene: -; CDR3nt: TGTGCCAGTAGTTTGTCTGGGATCTCTGGGGCCAACGTCCTGACTTTC; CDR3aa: CASSLSGISGANVLTF
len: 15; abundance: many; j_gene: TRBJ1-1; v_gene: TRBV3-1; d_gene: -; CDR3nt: TGTGCCAGCAGCCACCCACAGGGAGGTCGCACTGAAGCTTTCTTT; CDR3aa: CASSHPQGGRTEAFF
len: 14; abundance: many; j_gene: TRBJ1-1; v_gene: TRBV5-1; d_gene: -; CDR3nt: TGCGCCAGCAGCTTGGGACAGGTGAACACTGAAGCTTTCTTT; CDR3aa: CASSLGQVNTEAFF
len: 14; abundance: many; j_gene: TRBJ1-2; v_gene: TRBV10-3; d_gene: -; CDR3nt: TGTGCCATCAGTGAGTCGGCGGGGGCCGGAGGCTACACCTTC; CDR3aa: CAISESAGAGGYTF
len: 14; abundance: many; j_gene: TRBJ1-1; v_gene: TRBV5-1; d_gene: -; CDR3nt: TGCGCCAGCAGCTTGGATGGGGGATACACTGAAGCTTTCTTT; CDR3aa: CASSLDGGYTEAFF
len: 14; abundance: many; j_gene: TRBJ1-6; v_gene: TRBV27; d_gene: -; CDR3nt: TGTGCCAGCAGTGACCGGGGTATCGGTTCACCCCTCCACTTT; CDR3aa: CASSDRGIGSPLHF
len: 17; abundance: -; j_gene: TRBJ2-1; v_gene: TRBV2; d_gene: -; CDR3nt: TGTGCCAGCAGGGGCGGTAGACAGGCCTCGACAAGGGATGAGCAGTTCTTC; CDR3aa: CASRGGRQASTRDEQFF
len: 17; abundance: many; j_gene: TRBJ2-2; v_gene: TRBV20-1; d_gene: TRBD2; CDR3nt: TGCAGTGCTACGAGACTAGCGAACCCGGCGAACACCGGGGAGCTGTTTTTT; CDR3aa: CSATRLANPANTGELFF
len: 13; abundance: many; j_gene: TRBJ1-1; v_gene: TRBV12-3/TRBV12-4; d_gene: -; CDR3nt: TGTGCCAGCAGTTTTATTAGGGACACTGAAGCTTTCTTT; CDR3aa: CASSFIRDTEAFF
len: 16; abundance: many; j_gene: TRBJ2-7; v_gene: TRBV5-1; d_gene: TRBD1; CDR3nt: TGCGCCAGCAGCTTGGGCTTACAGGGGAGCTCCTACGAGCAGTACTTC; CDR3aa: CASSLGLQGSSYEQYF
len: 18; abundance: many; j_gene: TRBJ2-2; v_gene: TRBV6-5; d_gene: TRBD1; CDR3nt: TGTGCCAGCAGTTTCCAGACAGGGGGCCAGTCGGACACCGGGGAGCTGTTTTTT; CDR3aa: CASSFQTGGQSDTGELFF
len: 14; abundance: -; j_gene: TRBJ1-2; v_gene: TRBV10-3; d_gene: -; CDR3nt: TGTGCCATCAGTGAGCCACGGGCCCACGGACGCTACACCTTC; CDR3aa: CAISEPRAHGRYTF
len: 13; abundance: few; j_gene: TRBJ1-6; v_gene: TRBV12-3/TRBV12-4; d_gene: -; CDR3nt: TGTGCCAGCAGTTTATACCGGAATTCACCCCTCCACTTT; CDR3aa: CASSLYRNSPLHF
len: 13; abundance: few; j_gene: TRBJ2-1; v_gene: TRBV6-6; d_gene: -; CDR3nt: TGTGCCAGCAGTTACGGAAGGCACAATGAGCAGTTCTTC; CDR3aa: CASSYGRHNEQFF
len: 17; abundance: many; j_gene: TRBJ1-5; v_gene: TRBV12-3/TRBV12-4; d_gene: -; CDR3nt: TGTGCCAGCAGTTTGTCTTTTGCCGGAGATAGCAATCAGCCCCAGCATTTT; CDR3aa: CASSLSFAGDSNQPQHF
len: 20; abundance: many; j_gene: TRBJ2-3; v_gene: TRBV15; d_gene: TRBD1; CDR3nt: TGTGCCACCAGCAGAGATGAGGCAGGGGGCCGAATTAGGCGCACAGATACGCAGTATTTT; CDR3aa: CATSRDEAGGRIRRTDTQYF
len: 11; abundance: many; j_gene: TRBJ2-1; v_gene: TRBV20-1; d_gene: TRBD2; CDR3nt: TGCAGTGCTCGTGACGGGGGGGAGCAGTTCTTC; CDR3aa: CSARDGGEQFF
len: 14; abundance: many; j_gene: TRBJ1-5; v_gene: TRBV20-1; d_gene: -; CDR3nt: TGCAGTGCTAGATCGGGGTACCACGATCAGCCCCAGCATTTT; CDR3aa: CSARSGYHDQPQHF
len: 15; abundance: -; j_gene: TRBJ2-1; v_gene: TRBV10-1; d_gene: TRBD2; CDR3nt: TGCGCCAGCAGTGACGGGACTAGCGGGAGAGATGAGCAGTTCTTC; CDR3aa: CASSDGTSGRDEQFF
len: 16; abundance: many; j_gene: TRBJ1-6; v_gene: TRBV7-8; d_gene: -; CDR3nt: TGTGCCAGCAGCTTGGGCAGGGGCGATTCTAATTCACCCCTCCACTTT; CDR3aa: CASSLGRGDSNSPLHF
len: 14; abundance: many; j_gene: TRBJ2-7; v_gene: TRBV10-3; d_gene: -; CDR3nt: TGTGCCATCAGACTCGGTGAGGGTACCTCCGAGCAGTACTTC; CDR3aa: CAIRLGEGTSEQYF
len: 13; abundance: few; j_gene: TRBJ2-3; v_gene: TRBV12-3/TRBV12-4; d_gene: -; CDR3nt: TGTGCCAGCAGCTATCCGAGCACAGATACGCAGTATTTT; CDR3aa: CASSYPSTDTQYF
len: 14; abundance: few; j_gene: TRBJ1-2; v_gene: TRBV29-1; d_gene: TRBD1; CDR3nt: TGCAGCGTCGGGGGACAGGACCCCCCCTATGGCTACACCTTC; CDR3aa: CSVGGQDPPYGYTF
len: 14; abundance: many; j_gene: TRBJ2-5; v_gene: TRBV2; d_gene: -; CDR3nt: TGTGCCAGCAGTGAAGTCCGGGCAGGAGAGACCCAGTACTTC; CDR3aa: CASSEVRAGETQYF
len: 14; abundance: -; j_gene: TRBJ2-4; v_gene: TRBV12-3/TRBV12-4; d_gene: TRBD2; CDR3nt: TGTGCCAGCAGTCGCGGGAGAGCCAAAAACATTCAGTACTTC; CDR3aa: CASSRGRAKNIQYF
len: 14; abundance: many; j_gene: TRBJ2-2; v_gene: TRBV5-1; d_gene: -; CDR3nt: TGCGCCAGCAGCTTGGCCGGGGGTACCGGGGAGCTGTTTTTT; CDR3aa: CASSLAGGTGELFF
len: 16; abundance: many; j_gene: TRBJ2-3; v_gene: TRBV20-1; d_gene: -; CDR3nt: TGCAGTGCTACCGGGACTTCGATGGGCCGGTTTGATACGCAGTATTTT; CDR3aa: CSATGTSMGRFDTQYF
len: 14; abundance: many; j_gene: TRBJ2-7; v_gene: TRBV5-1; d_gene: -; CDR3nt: TGCGCCAGCAGCTTTGGGGGGATCGGGAACGAGCAGTACTTC; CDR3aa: CASSFGGIGNEQYF
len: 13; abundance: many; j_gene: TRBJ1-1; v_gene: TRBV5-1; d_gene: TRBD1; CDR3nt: TGCGCCAGCAGCTGGACAGGGTCGGGGGAAGCTTTCTTT; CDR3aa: CASSWTGSGEAFF
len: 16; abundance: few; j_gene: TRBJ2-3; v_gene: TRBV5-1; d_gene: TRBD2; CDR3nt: TGCGCCAGCAGCTCAGGGGCGGGAGGGCCAGGAGATACGCAGTATTTT; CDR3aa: CASSSGAGGPGDTQYF
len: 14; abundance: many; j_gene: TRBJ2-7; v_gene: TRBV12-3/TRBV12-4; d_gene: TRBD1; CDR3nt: TGTGCCAGCAGTTTAGGGACAGGGAAGTACGAGCAGTACTTC; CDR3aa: CASSLGTGKYEQYF